This TCR beta chain was profiled in a study of OX40 agonist ivuxolimab in advanced cancers. Germline loops: CDR1 MNHEY, CDR2 SVGAGI. This CDR3 has 15 residues. V was shortened by 0 bases and J by 5 bases, with 10 bases between the two germline ends. As concerns this clone: Antigen specificity is unknown.

General study results and limits: Relative to CD4+ cells, CD8+ T cells on average had more expanded clones.

Using immunoSEQ multiplex PCR, the repertoire was profiled, and TCRdb retains in-frame clones only, with some absent. The data show roughly 70,000 clones, roughly four fifths seen once. This TCR was recovered from an adult with an advanced solid tumor such as melanoma, head and neck, liver or kidney cancer. The chain employs TRBV6-5 and TRBJ2-2, with D possibly TRBD1 on 6 matching bases. Here the sequenced sample was CD4+ or CD8+ T cells sorted from blood, taken in a trial of the OX40 agonist ivuxolimab. The CDR3: CASSYSTQGTGELFF. In nucleotides, the CDR3 is TGTGCCAGCAGTTACTCCACACAGGGAACCGGGGAGCTGTTTTTT.